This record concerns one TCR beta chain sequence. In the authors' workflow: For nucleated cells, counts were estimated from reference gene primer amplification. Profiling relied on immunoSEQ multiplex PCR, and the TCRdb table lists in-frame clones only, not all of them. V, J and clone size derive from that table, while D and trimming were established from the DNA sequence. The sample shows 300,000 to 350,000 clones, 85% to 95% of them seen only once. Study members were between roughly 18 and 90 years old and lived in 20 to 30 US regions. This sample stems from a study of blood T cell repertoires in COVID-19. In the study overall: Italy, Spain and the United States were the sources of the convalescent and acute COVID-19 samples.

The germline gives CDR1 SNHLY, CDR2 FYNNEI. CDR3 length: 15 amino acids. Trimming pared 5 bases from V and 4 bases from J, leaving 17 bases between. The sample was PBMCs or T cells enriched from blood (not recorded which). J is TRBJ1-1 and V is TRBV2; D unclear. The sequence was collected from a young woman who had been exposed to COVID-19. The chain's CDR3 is CASSPYSRGSTEAFF. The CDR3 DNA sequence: TGTGCCAGCAGTCCCTACTCTCGAGGGAGCACTGAAGCTTTCTTT.